Below, 6 T cell receptor beta chains from the same sample are listed, as sequenced in a study of cytomegalovirus exposure and HLA in healthy donors. Primers included in the PCR were 60 Vbeta and 13 Jbeta primers. The table came from immunoSEQ multiplex PCR; TCRdb's copy has only in-frame clones and leaves some out. Among about 160,000 clones listed, roughly 80% were seen once. Sequenced sample: PBMCs. The receptor set was obtained from a woman aged 40-49 years in good health and CMV-seronegative.

A few counts support this clone. The V gene is TRBV19, the J gene TRBJ1-2, with D uncertain. Germline-derived CDR1 and CDR2 are LNHDA and SQIVND (reference sequence). This CDR3 is built from 12 residues. V shed 8 bases and J shed 0 bases, with 7 bases lying between them. The DNA for the CDR3 is TGTGCCAGTTGGCAGTCTAACTATGGCTACACCTTC. It is translated as CASWQSNYGYTF.

This clone was found a few times. CDR3 residues: CSASSGGYTF. Written as DNA, the CDR3 is TGCAGTGCTAGTAGCGGTGGCTACACCTTC. The V and J genes are TRBV20-1 and TRBJ1-2; D call uncertain. Trimming cost V 3 bases and J 7 bases, with 6 bases left between them. This CDR3 comprises 10 residues. Germline CDR1 DFQATT, CDR2 SNEGSKA (reference sequence).

This rearrangement joins TRBV18 to TRBJ2-7; D not resolved. V gave up 4 bases and J gave up 0 bases, with 7 bases separating them. Germline values: CDR1 KGHSH, CDR2 LQKENI. The CDR3 spans 13 residues. CDR3 loop: CASSHPSSYEQYF. DNA for the CDR3: TGTGCCAGCTCACATCCATCCTCCTACGAGCAGTACTTC.

This clone turned up a few times. The gene calls are TRBV5-1 and TRBJ1-5, with 7 bases aligning to TRBD1. Germline lookup yields CDR1 SGHRS and CDR2 YFSETQ. V trimming: 4 bases; J trimming: 9 bases; junction bases outside the gene matches: 10. The CDR3 has 14 residues. CDR3 nucleotides: TGCGCCAGCAGCCGGGACAGTAACCAAGGGCCCCAGCATTTT. Amino acid sequence: CASSRDSNQGPQHF.

This clone was observed a handful of times. The chain is built from TRBV5-1 and TRBJ2-5, with 11 bases that match TRBD2. The CDR3 loop spans 17 amino acids. Trimming took 1 base from V and 0 from J; bases not matched to a gene: 5. Germline lookup yields CDR1 SGHRS and CDR2 YFSETQ. The CDR3 protein is CASSLRPTSGDQETQYF. For the CDR3, the DNA is TGCGCCAGCAGCTTGAGGCCGACTAGCGGGGACCAAGAGACCCAGTACTTC.

This clone turned up a few times. J is TRBJ2-5 and V is TRBV7-8; D ambiguous. The J call may be wrong; the DNA end is better matched by TRBJ2-7. This CDR3 region has 14 residues. Germline assignment: CDR1 SGHVS and CDR2 FQNEAQ. The CDR3 region has the DNA TGTGCCAGCAGCTTAATTGGCGGAGACTACGAGCAGTACTTC. Translating gives CASSLIGGDYEQYF.